This is a list of T cell receptor beta chains from one sample in a study of cytomegalovirus exposure and HLA in healthy donors. TCRdb keeps only in-frame clones here, not all; method: immunoSEQ multiplex PCR. This sample has about 80,000 clones, with around 80% found just once. Sequencing input: PBMCs. The receptors come from a woman between 50 and 59 years old in good health and CMV-seropositive. CDR3s include the opening cysteine and the closing phenylalanine or tryptophan. D genes are given only for firm matches. Expanded clones get a size class; other rows say once, few or many, or leave the size out.

J gene	V gene	D gene	clone size	CDR3 DNA	CDR3 protein
TRBJ1-2	TRBV29-1	NA	NA	TGCAGCGTTGATCAGCAGGGATCCTATGGCTACACCTTC	CSVDQQGSYGYTF
TRBJ2-3	TRBV7-2	TRBD1	NA	TGTGCCAGCAGCTGGGGGACAGGGGCATTCTCAGATACGCAGTATTTT	CASSWGTGAFSDTQYF
TRBJ1-5	TRBV21-1	NA	NA	TGTGCCAGCAGCAAAGACACGGACAGGGTGCATCAGCCCCAGCATTTT	CASSKDTDRVHQPQHF
TRBJ1-3	TRBV18	NA	once	TGTGCCAGCTCACCTAAACAGGTTTCTGGAAACACCATATATTTT	CASSPKQVSGNTIYF
TRBJ2-2	TRBV25-1	NA	NA	TGTGCCAGCAGTGAATATCCCCGGACTACGAACACCGGGGAGCTGTTTTTT	CASSEYPRTTNTGELFF
TRBJ2-3	TRBV2	TRBD2	NA	TGTGCCAGCAGGGCGGGGGGGCCTTCAGATACGCAGTATTTT	CASRAGGPSDTQYF
TRBJ2-3	TRBV6-1	TRBD1	NA	TGTGCCAGCAGTGAACACAGGGGGACGCAGTATTTT	CASSEHRGTQYF
TRBJ2-5	TRBV30	NA	few	TGTGCCTGGAGTGTTTGGAGCCAAGAGACCCAGTACTTC	CAWSVWSQETQYF
TRBJ2-7	TRBV5-6	TRBD2	few	TGTGCCAGCAGCAGACTAGCGGGGGCCTCCGAGCAGTACTTC	CASSRLAGASEQYF
TRBJ2-1	TRBV19	TRBD2	NA	TGTGCCAGTAGCCTGGGGGGGATGAATGAGCAGTTCTTC	CASSLGGMNEQFF
TRBJ1-1	TRBV7-6	NA	NA	TGTGCCAGCAGCTTGGGGCAGGGGATCACTGAAGCTTTCTTT	CASSLGQGITEAFF
TRBJ2-1	TRBV9	TRBD2	NA	TGTGCCAGCAGCGTAGGTAGCGGGAGGATAAATGAGCAGTTCTTC	CASSVGSGRINEQFF
TRBJ1-3	TRBV19	NA	NA	TGTGCCAGTAGTATCCCACCGACACATTACTCTGGAAACACCATATATTTT	CASSIPPTHYSGNTIYF